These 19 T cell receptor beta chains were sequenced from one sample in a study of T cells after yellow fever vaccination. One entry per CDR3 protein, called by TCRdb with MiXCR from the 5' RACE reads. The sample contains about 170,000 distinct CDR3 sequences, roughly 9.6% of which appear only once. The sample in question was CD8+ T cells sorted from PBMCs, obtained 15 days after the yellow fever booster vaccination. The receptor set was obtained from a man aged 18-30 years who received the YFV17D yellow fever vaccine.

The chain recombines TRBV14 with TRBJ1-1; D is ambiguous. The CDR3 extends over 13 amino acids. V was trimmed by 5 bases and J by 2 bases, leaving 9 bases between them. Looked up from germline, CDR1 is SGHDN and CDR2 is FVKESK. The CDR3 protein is CASSFNRNTEAFF. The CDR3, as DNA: TGTGCCAGCAGCTTCAACAGAAACACTGAAGCTTTCTTT.

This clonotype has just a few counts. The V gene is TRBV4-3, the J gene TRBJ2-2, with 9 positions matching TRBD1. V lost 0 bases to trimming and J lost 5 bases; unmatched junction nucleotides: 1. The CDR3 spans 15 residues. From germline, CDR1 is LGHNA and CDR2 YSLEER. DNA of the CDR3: TGCGCCAGCAGCCAAGAACAGGGGGCGACCGGGGAGCTGTTTTTT. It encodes CASSQEQGATGELFF.

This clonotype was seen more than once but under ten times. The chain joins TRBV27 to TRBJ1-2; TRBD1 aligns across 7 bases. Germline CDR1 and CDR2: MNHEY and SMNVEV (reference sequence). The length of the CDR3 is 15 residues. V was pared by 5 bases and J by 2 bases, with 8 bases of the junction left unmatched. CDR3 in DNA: TGTGCCAGCAGTCCAGGACAGGTTCACAACTATGGCTACACCTTC. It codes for CASSPGQVHNYGYTF.

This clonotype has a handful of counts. CDR3 in amino acids: CSAIRVSTGELFF. DNA for the CDR3: TGCAGTGCTATCAGGGTCAGCACCGGGGAGCTGTTTTTT. The V and J genes are TRBV20-1 and TRBJ2-2; D might be TRBD1 (5 bases). CDR3 size: 13 residues. The V gene lost 4 bases and the J gene lost 4 bases, with 10 bases spanning the gap. Germline V gives CDR1 DFQATT, CDR2 SNEGSKA (reference sequence).

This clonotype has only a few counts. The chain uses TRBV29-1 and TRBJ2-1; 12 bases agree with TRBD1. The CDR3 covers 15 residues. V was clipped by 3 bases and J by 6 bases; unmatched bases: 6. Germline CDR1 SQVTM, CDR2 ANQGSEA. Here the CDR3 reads CSVEARDRGPNEQFF. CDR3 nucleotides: TGCAGCGTTGAGGCCCGGGACAGGGGGCCCAATGAGCAGTTCTTC.

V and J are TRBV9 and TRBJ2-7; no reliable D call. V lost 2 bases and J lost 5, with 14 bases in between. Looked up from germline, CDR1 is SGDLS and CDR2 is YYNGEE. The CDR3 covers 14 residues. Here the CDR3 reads CASSVGSDPDEQYF. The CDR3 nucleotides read TGTGCCAGCAGCGTCGGGTCAGATCCGGACGAGCAGTACTTC.

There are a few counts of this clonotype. In nucleotides, the CDR3 is TGCAGCGTTGACTTCGGGACTCACGGCTACACCTTC. Its protein is CSVDFGTHGYTF. This sequence joins TRBV29-1 and TRBJ1-2; the D gene is possibly TRBD1 (5 bases). The CDR3 is 12 residues long. Germline CDR1 is SQVTM and CDR2 is ANQGSEA. Trimming removed 3 bases from V and 8 bases from J, with 13 bases in between.

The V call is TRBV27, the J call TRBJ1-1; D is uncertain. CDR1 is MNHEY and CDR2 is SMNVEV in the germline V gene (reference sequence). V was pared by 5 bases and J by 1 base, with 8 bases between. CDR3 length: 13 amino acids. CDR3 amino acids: CASSLRKNTEAFF. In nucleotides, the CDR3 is TGTGCCAGCAGTCTTAGAAAGAACACTGAAGCTTTCTTT.

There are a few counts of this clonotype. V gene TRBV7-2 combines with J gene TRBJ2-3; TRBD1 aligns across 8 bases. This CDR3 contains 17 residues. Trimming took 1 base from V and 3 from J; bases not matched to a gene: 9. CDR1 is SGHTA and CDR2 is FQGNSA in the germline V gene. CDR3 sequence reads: CASSLVRTGLGTDTQYF. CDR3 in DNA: TGTGCCAGCAGCTTAGTGCGGACAGGGTTAGGGACAGATACGCAGTATTTT.

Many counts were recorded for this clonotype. In DNA, the CDR3 is TGTGCCAGCAGTGACAACGTTGCTAGCATGGCAGATACGCAGTATTTT. As protein: CASSDNVASMADTQYF. The chain is built from TRBV6-4 and TRBJ2-3; perhaps TRBD2 as D (5 bases). CDR3 length: 16 residues. The germline CDR1 and CDR2 sequences are MRHNA and SNTAGT. V was clipped by 2 bases and J by 4 bases, with 16 bases between them.

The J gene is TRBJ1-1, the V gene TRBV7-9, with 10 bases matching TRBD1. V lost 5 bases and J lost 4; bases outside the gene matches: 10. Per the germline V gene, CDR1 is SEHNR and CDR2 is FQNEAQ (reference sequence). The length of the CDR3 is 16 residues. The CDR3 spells CASSRLVDRGLTEAFF. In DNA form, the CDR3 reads TGTGCCAGCAGCCGACTCGTAGACAGGGGGCTCACTGAAGCTTTCTTT.

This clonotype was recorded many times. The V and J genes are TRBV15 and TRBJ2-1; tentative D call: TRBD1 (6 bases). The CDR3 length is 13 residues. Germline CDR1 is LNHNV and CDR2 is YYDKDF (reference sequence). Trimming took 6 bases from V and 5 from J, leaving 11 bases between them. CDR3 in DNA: TGTGCCACCAGACCAGACAGGAACAATGAGCAGTTCTTC. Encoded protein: CATRPDRNNEQFF.

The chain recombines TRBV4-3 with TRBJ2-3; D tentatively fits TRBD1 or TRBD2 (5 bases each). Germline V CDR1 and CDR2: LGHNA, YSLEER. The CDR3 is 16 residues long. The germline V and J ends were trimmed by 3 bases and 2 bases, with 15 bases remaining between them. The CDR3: CASSQLRDGPTDTQYF. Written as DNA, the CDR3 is TGCGCCAGCAGCCAGCTCCGGGACGGGCCCACAGATACGCAGTATTTT.

The CDR3 sequence is CASSPNIQYF. The CDR3 DNA reads TGTGCCAGCAGCCCTAACATTCAGTACTTC. The V call is TRBV5-7, the J call TRBJ2-4; D gene unclear. TRBV5-7 is noted as an ORF with a role that remains uncertain. Between the trimmed V and J ends, which lost 4 bases and 7 bases, there was a span of 3 bases. The CDR3 length is 10 residues.

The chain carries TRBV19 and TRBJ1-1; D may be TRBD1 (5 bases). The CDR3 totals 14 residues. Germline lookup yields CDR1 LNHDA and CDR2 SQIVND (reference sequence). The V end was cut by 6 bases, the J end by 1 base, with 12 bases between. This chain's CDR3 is CASSAPGGNTEAFF. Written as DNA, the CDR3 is TGTGCCAGTAGCGCACCCGGGGGGAACACTGAAGCTTTCTTT.

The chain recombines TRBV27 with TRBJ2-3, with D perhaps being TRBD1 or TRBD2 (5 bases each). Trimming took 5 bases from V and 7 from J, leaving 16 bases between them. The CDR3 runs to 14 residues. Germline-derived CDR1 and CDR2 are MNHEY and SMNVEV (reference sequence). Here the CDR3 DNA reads TGTGCCAGCAGTGCACGGGACGCCTGGAATACGCAGTATTTT. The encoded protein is CASSARDAWNTQYF.

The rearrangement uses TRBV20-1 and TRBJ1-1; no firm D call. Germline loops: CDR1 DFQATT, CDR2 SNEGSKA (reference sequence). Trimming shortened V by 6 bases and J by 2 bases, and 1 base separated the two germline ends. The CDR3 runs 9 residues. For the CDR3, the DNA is TGCAGTGCCAACACTGAAGCTTTCTTT. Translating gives CSANTEAFF.

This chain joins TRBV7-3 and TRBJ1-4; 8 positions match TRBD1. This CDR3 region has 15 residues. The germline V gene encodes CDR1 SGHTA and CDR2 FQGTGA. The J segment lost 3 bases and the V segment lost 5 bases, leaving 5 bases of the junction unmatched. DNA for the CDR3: TGTGCCAGCAGCGTAGGGACAGGCCCTAATGAAAAACTGTTTTTT. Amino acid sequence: CASSVGTGPNEKLFF.

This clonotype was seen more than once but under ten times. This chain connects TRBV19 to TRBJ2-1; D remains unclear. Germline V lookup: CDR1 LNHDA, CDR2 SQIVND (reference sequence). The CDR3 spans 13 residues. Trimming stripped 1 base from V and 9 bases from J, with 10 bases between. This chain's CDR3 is CASSIGVGVEQFF. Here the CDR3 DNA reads TGTGCCAGTAGTATAGGAGTTGGGGTTGAGCAGTTCTTC.